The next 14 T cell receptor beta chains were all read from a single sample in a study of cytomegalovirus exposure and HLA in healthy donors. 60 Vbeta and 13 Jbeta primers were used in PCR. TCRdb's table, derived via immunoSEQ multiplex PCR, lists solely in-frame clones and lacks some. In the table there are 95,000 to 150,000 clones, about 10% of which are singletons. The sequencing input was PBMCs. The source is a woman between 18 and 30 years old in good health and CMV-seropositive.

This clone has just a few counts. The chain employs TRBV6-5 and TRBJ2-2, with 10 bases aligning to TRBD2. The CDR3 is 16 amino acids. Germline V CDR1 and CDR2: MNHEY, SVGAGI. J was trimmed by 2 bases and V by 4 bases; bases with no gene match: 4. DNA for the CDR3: TGTGCCAGCAGTTCTTGGACTAGCGGTAACACCGGGGAGCTGTTTTTT. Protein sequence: CASSSWTSGNTGELFF.

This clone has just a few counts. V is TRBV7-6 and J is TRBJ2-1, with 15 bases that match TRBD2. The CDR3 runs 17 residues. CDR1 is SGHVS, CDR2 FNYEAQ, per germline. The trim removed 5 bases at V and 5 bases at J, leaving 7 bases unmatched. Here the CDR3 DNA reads TGTGCCAGCAGCGAAGGACTAGCGGGAGGGCCAAACAATGAGCAGTTCTTC. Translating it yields CASSEGLAGGPNNEQFF.

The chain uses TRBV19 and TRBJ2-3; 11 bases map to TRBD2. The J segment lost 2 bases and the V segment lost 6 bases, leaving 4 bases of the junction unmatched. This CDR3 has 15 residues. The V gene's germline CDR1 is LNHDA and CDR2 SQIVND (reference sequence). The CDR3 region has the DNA TGTGCCAGTAGACAGGGACTAGCGGACACAGATACGCAGTATTTT. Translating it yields CASRQGLADTDTQYF.

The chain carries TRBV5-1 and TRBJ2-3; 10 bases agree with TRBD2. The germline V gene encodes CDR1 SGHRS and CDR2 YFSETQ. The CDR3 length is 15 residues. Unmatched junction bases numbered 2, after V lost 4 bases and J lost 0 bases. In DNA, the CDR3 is TGCGCCAGCAGCCGGACTAGCGGAAGCACAGATACGCAGTATTTT. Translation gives CASSRTSGSTDTQYF.

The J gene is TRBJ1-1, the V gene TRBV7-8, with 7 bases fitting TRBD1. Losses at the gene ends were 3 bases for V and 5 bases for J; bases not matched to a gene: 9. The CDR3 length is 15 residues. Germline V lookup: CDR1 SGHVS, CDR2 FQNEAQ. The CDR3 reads CASSLMTGSFTEAFF. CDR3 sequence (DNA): TGTGCCAGCAGCTTGATGACAGGGAGTTTTACTGAAGCTTTCTTT.

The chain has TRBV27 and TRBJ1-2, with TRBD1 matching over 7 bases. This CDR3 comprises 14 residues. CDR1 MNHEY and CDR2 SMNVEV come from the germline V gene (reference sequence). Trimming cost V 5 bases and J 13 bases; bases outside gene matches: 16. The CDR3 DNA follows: TGTGCCAGCAGTCGCACCCGGGACAGCAGGCGGCTCACCTTC. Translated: CASSRTRDSRRLTF.

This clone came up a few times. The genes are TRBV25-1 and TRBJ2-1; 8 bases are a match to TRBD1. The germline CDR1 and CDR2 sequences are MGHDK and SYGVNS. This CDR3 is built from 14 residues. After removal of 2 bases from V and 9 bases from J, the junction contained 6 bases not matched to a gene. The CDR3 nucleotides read TGTGCCAGCAGTGAAGGACAGGGTTGGACTGAGCAGTTCTTC. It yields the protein CASSEGQGWTEQFF. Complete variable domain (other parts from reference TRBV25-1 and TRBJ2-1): EADIYQTPRYLVIGTGKKITLECSQTMGHDKMYWYQQDPGMELHLIHYSYGVNSTEKGDLSSESTVSRIRTEHFPLTLESARPSHTSQYLCASSEGQGWTEQFFGPGTRLTVL.

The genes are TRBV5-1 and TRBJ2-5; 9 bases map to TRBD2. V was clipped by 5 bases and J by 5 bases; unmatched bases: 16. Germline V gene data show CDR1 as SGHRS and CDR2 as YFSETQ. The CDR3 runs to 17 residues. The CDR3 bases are TGCGCCAGCAGACCCGGGGGTAGCGGGAGTTTTGTTGAGACCCAGTACTTC. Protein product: CASRPGGSGSFVETQYF.

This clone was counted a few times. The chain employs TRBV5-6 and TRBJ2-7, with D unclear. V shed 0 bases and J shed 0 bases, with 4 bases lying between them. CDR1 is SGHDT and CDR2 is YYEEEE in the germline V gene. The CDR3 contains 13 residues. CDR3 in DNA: TGTGCCAGCAGCTTGGTCTCCTCCTACGAGCAGTACTTC. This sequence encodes CASSLVSSYEQYF.

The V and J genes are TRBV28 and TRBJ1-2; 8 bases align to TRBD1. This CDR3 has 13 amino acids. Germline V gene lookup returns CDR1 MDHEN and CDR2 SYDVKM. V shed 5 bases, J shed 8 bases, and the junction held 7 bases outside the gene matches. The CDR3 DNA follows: TGTGCCAGCAGTACGGTACAGGGGGGCGGCTACACCTTC. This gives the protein CASSTVQGGGYTF.

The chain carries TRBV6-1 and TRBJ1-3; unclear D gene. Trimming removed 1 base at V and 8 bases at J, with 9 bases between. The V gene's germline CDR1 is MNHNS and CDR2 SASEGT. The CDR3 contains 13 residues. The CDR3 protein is CASSEDWRDTIYF. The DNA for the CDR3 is TGTGCCAGCAGTGAAGACTGGCGGGACACCATATATTTT.

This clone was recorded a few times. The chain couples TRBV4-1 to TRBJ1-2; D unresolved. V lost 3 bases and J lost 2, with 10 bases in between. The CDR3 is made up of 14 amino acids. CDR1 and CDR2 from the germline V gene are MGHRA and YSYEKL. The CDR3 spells CASSHLTENYGYTF. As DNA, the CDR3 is TGCGCCAGCAGCCACCTGACTGAGAACTATGGCTACACCTTC.

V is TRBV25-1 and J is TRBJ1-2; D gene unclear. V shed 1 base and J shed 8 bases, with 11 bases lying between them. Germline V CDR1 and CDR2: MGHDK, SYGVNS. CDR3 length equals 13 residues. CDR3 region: CASSESSLRGYTF. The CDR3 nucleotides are TGTGCCAGCAGTGAATCCTCCCTGCGGGGCTACACCTTC.

CDR3 DNA: TGCGCCAGCAGTTTCCTCAGTGGAGTAGCGGGCTACAATGAGCAGTTCTTC. Protein product: CASSFLSGVAGYNEQFF. V usage is TRBV4-1 and J usage is TRBJ2-1, with 7 bases identical to TRBD2. V lost 6 bases to trimming and J lost 3 bases; unmatched junction nucleotides: 14. The germline CDR1 and CDR2 sequences are MGHRA and YSYEKL. This CDR3 is 17 amino acids long.